This T cell receptor (beta chain) originates from a study of T cell responses to AZD1222 COVID-19 vaccine (dated by TCRdb to 2020 to 2023). Study-wide context: TCR sequencing was performed for over 230 trial participants, of whom around 200 were given two doses of AZD1222 and approximately 26 were given two doses of MenACWY control vaccine. Trial participants were enrolled into age subgroups of 18-55, 56-69 and 70-plus years, which contained roughly 150, 30 and 60 TCR-sequenced participants, respectively. Summary of the overall study and its limitations: Participants were mostly white British and included more females than males, and it was suggested by the authors that clonal diversity may have been underestimated. CD4 TCRs associated with the vaccine covered the entire spike protein, and the dominant responses were in regions 160-218 and 743-854. Epitopes outside the regions mutated in the B.1.351 and B.1.1.7 variants were reportedly recognized by nearly half of the unique spike-specific TCRs. Because no day 14 peak-response samples were available, the repertoires could be characterized only after the peak T cell response. The 56-69-year group was small, and its depth increase did not reach significance, likely because of low power. Conclusions about previously exposed vaccinees are limited, since just six AZD1222 recipients were seropositive for SARS-CoV-2 at baseline. After two AZD1222 doses, spike-specific TCR breadth and depth were significantly higher than at day 0 and than in MenACWY recipients.

Per the germline V gene, SNHLY is the CDR1 and FYNNEI is the CDR2. There are 13 amino acids in the CDR3, from cysteine to phenylalanine inclusive. Only the CDR3 DNA stays, 39 bases, in frame from base 1. The V end loses 11 bases and the J end loses 4 bases, and a stretch of 18 bases separates them. The CDR3 regions of human TCRbeta chains were analyzed by immunosequencing. The authors processed their data as follows. TCRs in the repertoires were compared against a reference library of SARS-CoV-2-specific TCRs that had been generated with the MIRA antigen-specificity platform. Breadth was defined as the fraction of unique TCRs that were SARS-CoV-2-associated, and depth was defined as the fraction of total T cells that were SARS-CoV-2-associated. Using the MIRA data, every spike-specific TCR was mapped to the spike region that the TCR reacted to and assigned to either a CD4 or a CD8 class. Log10-transformed breadth and depth values were compared by one-way ANOVA with Sidak's multiple comparisons tests. As stored in TCRdb, this immuneACCESS dataset retains in-frame rearrangements with V and J assigned. A fraction of the clones does not appear; measured against another copy, unresolved V genes explain less than half of the discrepancy, and the remainder lacks a known reason. For V, J and clone size, that table is used; D and trimming come from the DNA. The sample yields 83,000 or so clones; under 95% were counted once. About 29% of the sample belongs to the ten largest clones.

The time point label, read with the paper, signifies: about 28 days (+/-7) after the second vaccine dose. AZD1222 recipients given second doses at about 4 weeks or at about 12 weeks were pooled, since spike-specific TCR depth and breadth were not found to differ between the two schedules. Samples from vaccinated people were obtained from the UK trials COV001 and COV002, which included a single-blind randomized controlled phase 2/3 trial of AZD1222 (ChAdOx1 nCoV-19) in healthy adults. For TCRbeta chain sequencing, PBMC samples were collected from trial participants at day 0 and at day 28 after the second dose. As for this clone: Its cognate antigen has yet to be identified. The record has no base qualities; no much larger clone is one base away.

This TCR came from an adult who received the AZD1222 COVID-19 vaccine. Recombination joined TRBV2 with TRBJ2-7, with TRBD1 as a weak D call on 7 bases. The sample here was peripheral blood, taken 28 days after the second AZD1222 dose. The encoded CDR3 is CAGGETGRYEQYF. The base sequence is TGTGCCGGCGGGGAGACAGGGAGGTACGAGCAGTACTTC.